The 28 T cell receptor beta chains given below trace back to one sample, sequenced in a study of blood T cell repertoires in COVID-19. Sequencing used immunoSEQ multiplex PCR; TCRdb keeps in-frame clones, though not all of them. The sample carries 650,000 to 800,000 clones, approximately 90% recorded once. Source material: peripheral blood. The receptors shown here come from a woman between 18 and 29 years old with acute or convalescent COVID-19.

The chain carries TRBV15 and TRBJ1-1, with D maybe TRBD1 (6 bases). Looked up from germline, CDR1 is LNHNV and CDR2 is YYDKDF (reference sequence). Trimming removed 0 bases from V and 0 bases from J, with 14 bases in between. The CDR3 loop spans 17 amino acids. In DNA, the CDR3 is TGTGCCACCAGCAGAGAATTCAGGGGAAGATTGAACACTGAAGCTTTCTTT. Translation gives CATSREFRGRLNTEAFF.

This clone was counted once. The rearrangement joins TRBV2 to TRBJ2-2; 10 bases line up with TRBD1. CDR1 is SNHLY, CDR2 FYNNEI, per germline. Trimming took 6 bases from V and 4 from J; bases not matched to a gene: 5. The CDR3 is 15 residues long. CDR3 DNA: TGTGCCAGCAGGTACCGGGACAGGGGCACCGGGGAGCTGTTTTTT. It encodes CASRYRDRGTGELFF.

For the CDR3, the DNA is TGTGCCAGCAGCTTAGTAATTTCTACCGGGGAGCTGTTTTTT. This sequence encodes CASSLVISTGELFF. The gene calls are TRBV11-2 and TRBJ2-2, with D hard to call. Germline values: CDR1 SGHAT, CDR2 FQNNGV. Trimming took 1 base from V and 5 from J, leaving 8 bases between them. This CDR3 is 14 amino acids long.

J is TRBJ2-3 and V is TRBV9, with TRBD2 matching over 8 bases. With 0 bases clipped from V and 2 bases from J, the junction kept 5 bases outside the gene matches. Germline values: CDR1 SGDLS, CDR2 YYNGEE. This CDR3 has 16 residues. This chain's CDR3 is CASSVGTSRYTDTQYF. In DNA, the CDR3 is TGTGCCAGCAGCGTAGGGACTAGCCGGTACACAGATACGCAGTATTTT.

The CDR3 coding sequence is TGTGCCAGCAGGGCAGGGATTTCCTATGGCTACACCTTC. It yields the protein CASRAGISYGYTF. The chain carries TRBV6-5 and TRBJ1-2, with D maybe TRBD1 (5 bases). V was shortened by 6 bases and J by 4 bases, with 12 bases between the two germline ends. CDR1 and CDR2 from the germline V gene are MNHEY and SVGAGI. The CDR3 is made up of 13 amino acids.

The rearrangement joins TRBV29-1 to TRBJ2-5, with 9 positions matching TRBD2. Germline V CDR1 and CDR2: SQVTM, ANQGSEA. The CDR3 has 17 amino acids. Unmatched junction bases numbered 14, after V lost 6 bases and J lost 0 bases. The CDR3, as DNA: TGCAGCGTCCAAGCCCTCAGCGGGGGGACGTACCAAGAGACCCAGTACTTC. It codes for CSVQALSGGTYQETQYF. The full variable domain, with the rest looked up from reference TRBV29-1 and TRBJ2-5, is SAVISQKPSRDICQRGTSLTIQCQVDSQVTMMFWYRQQPGQSLTLIATANQGSEATYESGFVIDKFPISRPNLTFSTLTVSNMSPEDSSIYLCSVQALSGGTYQETQYFGPGTRLLVL.

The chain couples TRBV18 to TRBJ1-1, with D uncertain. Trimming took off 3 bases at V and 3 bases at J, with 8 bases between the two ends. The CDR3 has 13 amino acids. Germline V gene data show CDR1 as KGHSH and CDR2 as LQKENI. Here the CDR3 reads CASSPTTDTEAFF. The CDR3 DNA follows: TGTGCCAGCTCACCGACAACCGACACTGAAGCTTTCTTT.

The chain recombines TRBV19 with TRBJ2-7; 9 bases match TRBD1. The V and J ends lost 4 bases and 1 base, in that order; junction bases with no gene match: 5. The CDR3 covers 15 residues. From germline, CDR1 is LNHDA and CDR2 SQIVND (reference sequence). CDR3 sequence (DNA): TGTGCCAGTAGTAAGGACAGGGGAATGTCCTACGAGCAGTACTTC. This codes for CASSKDRGMSYEQYF. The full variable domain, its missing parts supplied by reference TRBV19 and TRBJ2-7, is DGGITQSPKYLFRKEGQNVTLSCEQNLNHDAMYWYRQDPGQGLRLIYYSQIVNDFQKGDIAEGYSVSREKKESFPLTVTSAQKNPTAFYLCASSKDRGMSYEQYFGPGTRLTVT.

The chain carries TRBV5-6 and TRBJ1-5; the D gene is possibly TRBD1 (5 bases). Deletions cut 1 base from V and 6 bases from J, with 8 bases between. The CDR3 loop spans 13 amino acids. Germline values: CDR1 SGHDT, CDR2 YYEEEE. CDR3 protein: CASSLSRAQPQHF. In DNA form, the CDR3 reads TGTGCCAGCAGCTTGTCCAGGGCTCAGCCCCAGCATTTT. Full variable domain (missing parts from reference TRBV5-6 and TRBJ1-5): DAGVTQSPTHLIKTRGQQVTLRCSPKSGHDTVSWYQQALGQGPQFIFQYYEEEERQRGNFPDRFSGHQFPNYSSELNVNALLLGDSALYLCASSLSRAQPQHFGDGTRLSIL.

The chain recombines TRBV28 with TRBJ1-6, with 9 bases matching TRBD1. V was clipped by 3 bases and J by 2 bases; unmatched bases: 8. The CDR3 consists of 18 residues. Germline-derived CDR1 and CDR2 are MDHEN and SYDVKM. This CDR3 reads CASSFIHRTGAYNSPLHF. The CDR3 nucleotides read TGTGCCAGCAGTTTCATCCACAGGACAGGGGCCTATAATTCACCCCTCCACTTT.

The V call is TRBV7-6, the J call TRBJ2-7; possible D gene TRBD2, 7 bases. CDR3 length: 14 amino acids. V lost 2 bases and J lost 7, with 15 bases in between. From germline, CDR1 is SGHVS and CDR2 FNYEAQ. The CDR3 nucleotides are TGTGCCAGCAGCTTAACTTCGGGGGGCGGGGAGCAGTACTTC. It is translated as CASSLTSGGGEQYF.

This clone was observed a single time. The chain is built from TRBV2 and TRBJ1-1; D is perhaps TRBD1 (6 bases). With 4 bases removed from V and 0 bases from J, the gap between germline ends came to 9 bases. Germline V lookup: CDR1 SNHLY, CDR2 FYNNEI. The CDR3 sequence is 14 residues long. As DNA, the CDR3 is TGTGCCAGCAGTGCGACAGGCGTGAACACTGAAGCTTTCTTT. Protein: CASSATGVNTEAFF.

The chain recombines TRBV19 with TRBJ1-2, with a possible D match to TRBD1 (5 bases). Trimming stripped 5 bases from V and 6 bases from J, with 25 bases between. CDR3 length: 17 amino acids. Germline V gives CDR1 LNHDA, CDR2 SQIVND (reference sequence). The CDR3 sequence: CASSPLRNNRWGDGYTF. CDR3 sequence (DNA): TGTGCCAGTAGTCCACTCCGGAACAATCGTTGGGGGGATGGCTACACCTTC.

Written as DNA, the CDR3 is TGTGCCAGCAGCTTAAACTCCCCGCCAAACTATGGCTACACCTTC. The encoded protein is CASSLNSPPNYGYTF. This chain uses TRBV7-8 with TRBJ1-2; D unresolved. Trimming took 2 bases from V and 2 from J, leaving 12 bases between them. This CDR3 is 15 amino acids long. CDR1 and CDR2 from the germline V gene are SGHVS and FQNEAQ.

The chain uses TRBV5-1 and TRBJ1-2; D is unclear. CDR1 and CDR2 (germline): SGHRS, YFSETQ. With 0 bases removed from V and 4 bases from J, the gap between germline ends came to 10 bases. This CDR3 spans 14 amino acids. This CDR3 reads CASSLAPGSYGYTF. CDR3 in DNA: TGCGCCAGCAGCTTGGCTCCGGGGAGCTATGGCTACACCTTC.

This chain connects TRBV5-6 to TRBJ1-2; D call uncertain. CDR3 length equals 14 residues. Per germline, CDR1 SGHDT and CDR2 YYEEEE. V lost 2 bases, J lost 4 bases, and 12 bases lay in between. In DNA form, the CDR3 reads TGTGCCAGCAGCTTTGGGCACAGAACCTATGGCTACACCTTC. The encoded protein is CASSFGHRTYGYTF.

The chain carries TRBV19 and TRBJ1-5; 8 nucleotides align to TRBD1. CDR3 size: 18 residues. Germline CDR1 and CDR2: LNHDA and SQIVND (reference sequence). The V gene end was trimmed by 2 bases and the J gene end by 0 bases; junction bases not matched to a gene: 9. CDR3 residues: CASSIRTGRINSNQPQHF. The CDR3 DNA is TGTGCCAGTAGTATACGGACAGGGAGGATAAATAGCAATCAGCCCCAGCATTTT.

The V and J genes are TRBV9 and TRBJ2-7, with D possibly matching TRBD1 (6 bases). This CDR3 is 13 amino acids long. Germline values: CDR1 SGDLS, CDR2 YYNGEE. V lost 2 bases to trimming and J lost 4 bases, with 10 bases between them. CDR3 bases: TGTGCCAGCAGCGTCGGGACACAATACGAGCAGTACTTC. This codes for CASSVGTQYEQYF.

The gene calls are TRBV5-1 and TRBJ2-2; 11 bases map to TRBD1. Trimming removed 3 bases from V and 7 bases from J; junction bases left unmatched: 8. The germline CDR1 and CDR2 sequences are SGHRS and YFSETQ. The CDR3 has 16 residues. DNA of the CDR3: TGCGCCAGCAGCTCCAATGGACAGGGGGCCGGCGGGGAGCTGTTTTTT. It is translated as CASSSNGQGAGGELFF.

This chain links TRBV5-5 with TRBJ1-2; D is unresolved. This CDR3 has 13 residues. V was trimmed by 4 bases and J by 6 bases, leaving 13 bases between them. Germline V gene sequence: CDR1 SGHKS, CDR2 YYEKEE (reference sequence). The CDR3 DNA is TGTGCCAGCAGCCCTCTACTCCGCGATGGCTACACCTTC. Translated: CASSPLLRDGYTF.

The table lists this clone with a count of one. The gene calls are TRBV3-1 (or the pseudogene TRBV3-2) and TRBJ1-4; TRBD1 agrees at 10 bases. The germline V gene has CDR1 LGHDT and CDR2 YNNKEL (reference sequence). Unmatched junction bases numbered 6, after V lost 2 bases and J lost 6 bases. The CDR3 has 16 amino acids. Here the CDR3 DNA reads TGTGCCAGCAGCCAACCCCAGGGACAGGGGTATGAAAAACTGTTTTTT. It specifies CASSQPQGQGYEKLFF.

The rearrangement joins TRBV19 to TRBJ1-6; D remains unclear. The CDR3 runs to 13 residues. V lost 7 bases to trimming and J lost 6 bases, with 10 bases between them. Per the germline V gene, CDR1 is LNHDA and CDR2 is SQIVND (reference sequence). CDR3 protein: CASNPASNSPLHF. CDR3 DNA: TGTGCCAGTAACCCGGCTAGTAATTCACCCCTCCACTTT.

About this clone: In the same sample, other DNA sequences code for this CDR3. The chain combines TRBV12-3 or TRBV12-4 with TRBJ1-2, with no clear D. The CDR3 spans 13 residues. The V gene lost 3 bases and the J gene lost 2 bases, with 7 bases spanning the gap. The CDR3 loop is CASSFGENYGYTF. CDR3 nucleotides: TGTGCCAGCAGTTTCGGGGAGAACTATGGCTACACCTTC.

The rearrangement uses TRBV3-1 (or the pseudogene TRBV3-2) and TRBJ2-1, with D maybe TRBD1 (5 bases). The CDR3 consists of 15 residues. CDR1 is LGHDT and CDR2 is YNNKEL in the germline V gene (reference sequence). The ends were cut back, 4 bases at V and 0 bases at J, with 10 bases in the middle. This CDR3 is CASSPPRGSYNEQFF. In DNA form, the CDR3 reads TGTGCCAGCAGCCCCCCAAGGGGCTCCTACAATGAGCAGTTCTTC.

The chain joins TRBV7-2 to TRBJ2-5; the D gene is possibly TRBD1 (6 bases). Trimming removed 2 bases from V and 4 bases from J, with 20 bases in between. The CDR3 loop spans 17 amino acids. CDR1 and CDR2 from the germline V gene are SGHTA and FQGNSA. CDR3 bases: TGTGCCAGCAGCTTACAGGGGCTGGTAGCTCCGGGAGAGACCCAGTACTTC. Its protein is CASSLQGLVAPGETQYF.

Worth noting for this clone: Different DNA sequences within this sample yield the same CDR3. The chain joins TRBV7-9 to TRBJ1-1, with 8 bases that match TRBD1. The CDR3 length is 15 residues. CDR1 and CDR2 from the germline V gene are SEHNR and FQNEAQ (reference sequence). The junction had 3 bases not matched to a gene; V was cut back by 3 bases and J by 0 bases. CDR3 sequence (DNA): TGTGCCAGCAGCTTCAGACAGGGGATGAACACTGAAGCTTTCTTT. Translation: CASSFRQGMNTEAFF.

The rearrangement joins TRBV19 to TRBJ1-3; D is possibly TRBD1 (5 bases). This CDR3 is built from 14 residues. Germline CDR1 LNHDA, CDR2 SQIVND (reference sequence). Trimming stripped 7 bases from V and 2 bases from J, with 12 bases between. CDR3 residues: CASTFTGAGNTIYF. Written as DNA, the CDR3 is TGTGCCAGTACCTTCACAGGAGCTGGAAACACCATATATTTT.

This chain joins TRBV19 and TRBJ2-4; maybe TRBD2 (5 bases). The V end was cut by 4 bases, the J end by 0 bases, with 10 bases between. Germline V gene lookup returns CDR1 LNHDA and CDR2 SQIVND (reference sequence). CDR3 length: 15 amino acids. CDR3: CASSTLVQAKNIQYF. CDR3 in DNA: TGTGCCAGTAGTACACTAGTCCAAGCCAAAAACATTCAGTACTTC.